A single sample gave rise to the 16 T cell receptor beta chains below, sequenced in a study of blood T cells in healthy people across ages. Alongside a J-beta primer mix, a sample-barcoded 5' primer served in a second PCR lasting about 7 to 12 cycles. TCRdb redid the calling of the 5' RACE reads with MiXCR, one entry per CDR3 protein. This sample carries approximately 1.5 million distinct CDR3 sequences, 35% to 45% of them seen once, and the ten largest clones take 4%. The specimen was blood. These receptors were obtained from a woman younger than 30 in good health.

This clonotype appeared once. The chain combines TRBV4-1 with TRBJ2-7, with 7 bases lining up with TRBD1. CDR3 length equals 15 residues. The germline CDR1 and CDR2 sequences are MGHRA and YSYEKL. V lost 1 base and J lost 5; bases outside the gene matches: 8. In DNA form, the CDR3 reads TGCGCCAGCAGCCAAGGACAGGGATCTCACCACGAGCAGTACTTC. Translated, it gives CASSQGQGSHHEQYF.

The chain uses TRBV12-3 or TRBV12-4 and TRBJ2-5; D might be TRBD2 (6 bases). The DNA end is more similar to TRBJ2-7, so the J call may be wrong. The length of the CDR3 is 12 residues. DNA for the CDR3: TGTGCCAGCAGGGGACTCCCCGACGAGCAGTACTTC. It codes for CASRGLPDEQYF.

This clonotype appeared a few times. The gene calls are TRBV6-5 and TRBJ2-7; 7 bases match TRBD1. CDR3 size: 13 residues. V shed 2 bases, J shed 6 bases, and the junction held 4 bases outside the gene matches. Germline assignment: CDR1 MNHEY and CDR2 SVGAGI. The CDR3 spells CASSYEAGGEQYF. The CDR3 coding sequence is TGTGCCAGCAGTTACGAGGCAGGGGGCGAGCAGTACTTC.

The chain links TRBV20-1 to TRBJ2-4; 7 nucleotides match TRBD2. With the DNA end fitting TRBJ2-7 better, the J assignment may be wrong. CDR1 is DFQATT, CDR2 SNEGSKA, per germline (reference sequence). The CDR3 runs 15 residues. The CDR3, as DNA: TGCAGTGCTAGAGAGGTGCTAGCGGTGGGCGACGAGCAGTACTTC. It specifies CSAREVLAVGDEQYF.

This clonotype was picked up a small number of times. The CDR3 region is CASSRAGYSNQPQHF. The CDR3 DNA follows: TGTGCCAGCAGCCGGGCAGGGTATAGCAATCAGCCCCAGCATTTT. This chain uses TRBV5-6 with TRBJ1-5, with D maybe TRBD1 (5 bases). In germline, CDR1 is SGHDT, CDR2 YYEEEE. This CDR3 is 15 amino acids long. V lost 4 bases and J 0 bases, leaving 11 bases between the germline ends.

This clonotype was seen only a few times. This sequence joins TRBV6-2 or TRBV6-3 and TRBJ1-4, with a weak D call TRBD1 (6 bases). In germline, CDR1 is MNHEY, CDR2 SVGEGT. V lost 7 bases and J lost 0, with 15 bases in between. The CDR3 length is 16 residues. The CDR3 reads CASTSRGIPTNEKLFF. For the CDR3, the DNA is TGTGCCAGCACCTCGAGGGGGATTCCAACTAATGAAAAACTGTTTTTT.

This clonotype came up a few times. The V call is TRBV7-2, the J call TRBJ2-7, with D possibly matching TRBD2 (5 bases). Trimming stripped 3 bases from V and 5 bases from J, with 11 bases between. The CDR3 is 13 residues long. Looked up from germline, CDR1 is SGHTA and CDR2 is FQGNSA. CDR3 nucleotides: TGTGCCAGCAGCTTTAAGGACGGGGACGAGCAGTACTTC. Residues: CASSFKDGDEQYF.

This clonotype was observed a few times. The rearrangement joins TRBV12-5 to TRBJ2-7; perhaps TRBD1 as D (6 bases). The V gene lost 0 bases and the J gene lost 6 bases, with 15 bases spanning the gap. The CDR3 sequence is 15 residues long. CDR1 LGHNT and CDR2 FRNRAP come from the germline V gene. This CDR3 is CASGLVLGEGGEQYF. The CDR3, as DNA: TGTGCTAGTGGTTTGGTACTGGGAGAAGGGGGCGAGCAGTACTTC. The variable domain in full, with the rest retrieved from reference TRBV12-5 and TRBJ2-7, is DARVTQTPRHKVTEMGQEVTMRCQPILGHNTVFWYRQTMMQGLELLAYFRNRAPLDDSGMPKDRFSAEMPDATLATLKIQPSEPRDSAVYFCASGLVLGEGGEQYFGPGTRLTVT.

This clonotype has just a few counts. J is TRBJ2-4 and V is TRBV6-5, with 9 bases identical to TRBD1. The J call may be wrong; the DNA end is better matched by TRBJ2-7. CDR3 length: 13 amino acids. Looked up from germline, CDR1 is MNHEY and CDR2 is SVGAGI. The CDR3 here is CASRMDRGNEQYF. The CDR3 region has the DNA TGTGCCAGCAGAATGGACAGGGGAAACGAGCAGTACTTC.

This clonotype came up once. The V call is TRBV20-1, the J call TRBJ1-2, with TRBD1 matching 7 bases. Germline lookup yields CDR1 DFQATT and CDR2 SNEGSKA (reference sequence). The length of the CDR3 is 14 residues. With 5 bases clipped from V and 2 bases from J, the junction kept 8 bases outside the gene matches. The CDR3 bases are TGCAGTGCTTTGAGGGGGCGAGTAAACTATGGCTACACCTTC. Translated: CSALRGRVNYGYTF.

V usage is TRBV7-2 and J usage is TRBJ2-1, with D perhaps assigned TRBD1 or TRBD2 (5 bases each). The J call could be wrong; TRBJ2-7 is a better fit for the DNA end. Germline V gene lookup returns CDR1 SGHTA and CDR2 FQGNSA. There are 15 residues in the CDR3. The chain's CDR3 is CASSSAGTNYNEQYF. CDR3 sequence (DNA): TGTGCCAGCAGCTCGGCTGGGACCAATTACAATGAGCAGTACTTC.

This clonotype was counted between two and nine times. The chain links TRBV3-1 to TRBJ1-2, with D unresolved. The V gene lost 2 bases and the J gene lost 8 bases, with 9 bases spanning the gap. Germline loops: CDR1 LGHDT, CDR2 YNNKEL (reference sequence). The CDR3 covers 12 residues. CDR3 amino acids: CASSQTAWGYTF. The CDR3 bases are TGTGCCAGCAGCCAAACGGCTTGGGGCTACACCTTC.

This rearrangement joins TRBV20-1 to TRBJ1-4; D unclear. V lost 6 bases to trimming and J lost 0 bases, with 8 bases between them. This CDR3 spans 13 amino acids. Germline lookup yields CDR1 DFQATT and CDR2 SNEGSKA (reference sequence). Written as DNA, the CDR3 is TGCAGTGCCACCAGATCAACTAATGAAAAACTGTTTTTT. This encodes CSATRSTNEKLFF.

Comment on this clonotype: A junction end diverges from the germline sequence, so it may reflect a read error. The chain carries TRBV4-3 and TRBJ2-3; D is perhaps TRBD1 (5 bases). The CDR3 is 16 residues long. CDR1 and CDR2 from the germline V gene are LGHNA and YSLEER. The CDR3, as DNA: TGCGCCAACAGCCAAGATAGGGCAGGGAATAGAGATACGCAGTATTTT. Protein product: CANSQDRAGNRDTQYF.

This clonotype came up a few times. V is TRBV7-2 and J is TRBJ2-2, with a weak D call TRBD1 (5 bases). Germline V gene data show CDR1 as SGHTA and CDR2 as FQGNSA. This CDR3 is built from 15 residues. Trimming stripped 1 base from V and 5 bases from J, with 11 bases between. The CDR3 here is CASSLDPTETGELFF. CDR3 in DNA: TGTGCCAGCAGCTTAGACCCGACAGAGACCGGGGAGCTGTTTTTT.

The CDR3 nucleotides read TGCAGTGCTAGGGGACCAGCGGGAGTCGATGAGCAGTTCTTC. Translated: CSARGPAGVDEQFF. The chain combines TRBV20-1 with TRBJ2-1; 8 bases agree with TRBD2. The germline gives CDR1 DFQATT, CDR2 SNEGSKA (reference sequence). The CDR3 contains 14 residues. V gave up 3 bases and J gave up 8 bases; unmatched junction bases: 9.